The 13 T cell receptor beta chains in this list originate from one sample, sequenced in a study of blood T cells in healthy people across ages. Primers used in a second PCR of roughly 7 to 11 cycles were a sample-barcoded 5' primer and a J-beta primer mix. Using its own MiXCR run on the 5' RACE reads, TCRdb lists one record per CDR3 protein. The sample contains about 680,000 distinct CDR3 sequences, roughly 50% of which appear only once. The specimen was blood. The receptors stem from a woman aged 55-69 years in good health.

The chain joins TRBV5-1 to TRBJ1-1, with TRBD1 as a possible D gene (6 bases). CDR1 and CDR2 from the germline V gene are SGHRS and YFSETQ. The V and J ends lost 0 bases and 2 bases respectively, with 20 bases between them. CDR3 length equals 18 residues. The CDR3 protein is CASSLVSAGVGLNTEAFF. In DNA form, the CDR3 reads TGCGCCAGCAGCTTGGTATCGGCAGGGGTGGGCCTTAACACTGAAGCTTTCTTT.

The rearrangement joins TRBV20-1 to TRBJ1-5, with D tentatively TRBD1 (5 bases). CDR1 DFQATT and CDR2 SNEGSKA come from the germline V gene (reference sequence). This CDR3 contains 15 residues. The ends were cut back, 1 base at V and 0 bases at J, with 10 bases in the middle. DNA of the CDR3: TGCAGTGCTAGAGGTGGGGGTTATAGCAATCAGCCCCAGCATTTT. It yields the protein CSARGGGYSNQPQHF.

This clonotype was seen at least ten times. The junction does not match germline at one end; this may be a read error. The DNA for the CDR3 is TGTGCCGGGAGTTGGGGGAATGAGCAGTTCTTC. Its protein is CAGSWGNEQFF. The chain carries TRBV30 and TRBJ2-1; TRBD1 or TRBD2 may be the D gene (5 bases each). The CDR3 runs 11 residues. Germline lookup yields CDR1 GTSNPN and CDR2 SVGIG (reference sequence).

The V call is TRBV4-3, the J call TRBJ2-6, with 8 nucleotides matching TRBD2. The CDR3 runs 18 residues. CDR1 is LGHNA and CDR2 is YSLEER in the germline V gene. Trimming at V came to 0 bases and at J to 2 bases, leaving 6 bases not matched to a gene. The CDR3 nucleotides read TGCGCCAGCAGCCAAGAGCCAGCGGGAGTCCCTGGGGCCAACGTCCTGACTTTC. It codes for CASSQEPAGVPGANVLTF.

The chain links TRBV14 to TRBJ1-2; 8 nucleotides agree with TRBD1. The CDR3 is 15 residues long. Germline trimming cut 1 base from V and 7 bases from J; bases unmatched to any gene: 8. Germline CDR1 SGHDN, CDR2 FVKESK. This CDR3 is CASSQGGQGAPGYTF. The CDR3 DNA sequence: TGTGCCAGCAGCCAAGGCGGGCAGGGGGCGCCTGGCTACACCTTC.

The rearrangement links TRBV2 to TRBJ1-3, with unresolved D. The germline V gene encodes CDR1 SNHLY and CDR2 FYNNEI. V lost 2 bases, J lost 4 bases, and 9 bases lay in between. This CDR3 has 14 residues. CDR3 sequence: CASSERYLGNTIYF. The CDR3 DNA is TGTGCCAGCAGTGAAAGATACCTAGGAAACACCATATATTTT.

This clonotype was found a few times. The V call is TRBV5-1, the J call TRBJ2-1; D remains unclear. Germline assignment: CDR1 SGHRS and CDR2 YFSETQ. The CDR3 sequence is 13 residues long. Trimming cost V 4 bases and J 3 bases, with 8 bases left between them. CDR3 residues: CASSAASYNEQFF. The DNA of the CDR3 is TGCGCCAGCAGCGCTGCTAGCTACAATGAGCAGTTCTTC. Together with reference TRBV5-1 and TRBJ2-1, the CDR3 gives the full variable domain: KAGVTQTPRYLIKTRGQQVTLSCSPISGHRSVSWYQQTPGQGLQFLFEYFSETQRNKGNFPGRFSGRQFSNSRSEMNVSTLELGDSALYLCASSAASYNEQFFGPGTRLTVL.

The table lists this clonotype with a few counts. The CDR3 sequence: CASSLGRASEQYF. The CDR3 nucleotides are TGTGCCAGCAGTTTGGGGAGGGCCTCCGAGCAGTACTTC. The chain has TRBV12-3 or TRBV12-4 and TRBJ2-7, with TRBD2 identical over 7 bases. With 3 bases clipped from V and 6 bases from J, the junction kept 5 bases outside the gene matches. The length of the CDR3 is 13 residues.

This chain joins TRBV18 and TRBJ2-7; TRBD2 might be the D (5 bases). The germline CDR1 and CDR2 sequences are KGHSH and LQKENI. The CDR3 consists of 17 residues. The V end was cut by 3 bases, the J end by 3 bases, with 21 bases between. In DNA, the CDR3 is TGTGCCAGCTCACCTACGGCAGGCGCCCGTGGAGGCTACGAGCAGTACTTC. Its protein product is CASSPTAGARGGYEQYF. The full variable domain, its missing parts supplied by reference TRBV18 and TRBJ2-7, is NAGVMQNPRHLVRRRGQEARLRCSPMKGHSHVYWYRQLPEEGLKFMVYLQKENIIDESGMPKERFSAEFPKEGPSILRIQQVVRGDSAAYFCASSPTAGARGGYEQYFGPGTRLTVT.

The table lists this clonotype with a few counts. The chain links TRBV7-2 to TRBJ2-2, with TRBD2 matching over 8 bases. This CDR3 has 16 residues. Per germline, CDR1 SGHTA and CDR2 FQGNSA. V lost 6 bases and J lost 0; bases outside the gene matches: 6. Here the CDR3 reads CASRITSGANTGELFF. For the CDR3, the DNA is TGTGCCAGCAGGATCACTAGCGGAGCGAACACCGGGGAGCTGTTTTTT. Based on the CDR3 plus reference TRBV7-2 and TRBJ2-2, the full variable domain is GAGVSQSPSNKVTEKGKDVELRCDPISGHTALYWYRQSLGQGLEFLIYFQGNSAPDKSGLPSDRFSAERTGGSVSTLTIQRTQQEDSAVYLCASRITSGANTGELFFGEGSRLTVL.

This rearrangement joins TRBV29-1 to TRBJ2-3, with D tentatively TRBD1 (6 bases). V was trimmed by 4 bases and J by 2 bases, leaving 22 bases between them. The CDR3 runs 17 residues. Germline V gene lookup returns CDR1 SQVTM and CDR2 ANQGSEA. In DNA, the CDR3 is TGCAGCGTTGGGGGACCGGTACAGGGTATATCCACAGATACGCAGTATTTT. Translation gives CSVGGPVQGISTDTQYF.

The chain is built from TRBV27 and TRBJ2-5; the D gene is possibly TRBD2 (6 bases). There are 16 residues in the CDR3. Germline CDR1 and CDR2: MNHEY and SMNVEV (reference sequence). V was shortened by 10 bases and J by 9 bases, with 30 bases between the two germline ends. CDR3 bases: TGTGCCACCCGCGATACCACGGGACGACTGGGGGAGGCCCAGTACTTC. Translated, it gives CATRDTTGRLGEAQYF.

This clonotype was counted a few times. The chain carries TRBV6-5 and TRBJ2-5, with TRBD2 matching over 7 bases. Unmatched junction bases numbered 10, after V lost 4 bases and J lost 11 bases. The CDR3 covers 13 residues. Germline CDR1 is MNHEY and CDR2 is SVGAGI. The CDR3 DNA reads TGTGCCAGCAGTTCACGGAGCGGGGAGATGCAGTACTTC. Translation gives CASSSRSGEMQYF.